What follows are 30 T cell receptor beta chains derived from one specimen sequenced in a study of CD8 T cells in Susac syndrome. The RNA, about 0.5 to 1 ug, was put through reverse transcription using random hexamers. TCRdb fed the immunoSEQ multiplex PCR reads into MiXCR, producing one record per CDR3 protein. Of some 200,000 distinct CDR3 sequences listed, more than 85% were seen once; the top ten hold less than 0.15%. Sequences were obtained from CD8+ T cells from PBMCs. Source of these receptors: a human donor with multiple sclerosis.

The V and J genes are TRBV19 and TRBJ1-2; D uncertain. Per the germline V gene, CDR1 is LNHDA and CDR2 is SQIVND (reference sequence). This CDR3 region has 13 residues. V gave up 5 bases and J gave up 8 bases, with 15 bases separating them. The CDR3 spells CASSWTTLGGYTF. The CDR3 bases are TGTGCCAGTAGTTGGACCACCCTCGGGGGCTACACCTTC.

The chain has TRBV27 and TRBJ1-4, with D tentatively TRBD1 (5 bases). Between the trimmed V and J ends, which lost 2 bases and 13 bases, there was a span of 14 bases. The CDR3 covers 13 residues. CDR1 MNHEY and CDR2 SMNVEV come from the germline V gene (reference sequence). The CDR3 sequence: CASSLSPGLGLFF. CDR3 DNA: TGTGCCAGCAGTTTAAGTCCGGGGCTCGGACTGTTTTTT.

V is TRBV18 and J is TRBJ2-1; 12 bases match TRBD1. Germline loops: CDR1 KGHSH, CDR2 LQKENI. CDR3 length: 19 amino acids. Trimming cost V 0 bases and J 6 bases; bases outside gene matches: 12. CDR3 loop: CASSPPPGQGANWVNEQFF. In DNA, the CDR3 is TGTGCCAGCTCACCACCTCCGGGACAGGGGGCTAATTGGGTCAATGAGCAGTTCTTC. The whole variable domain, filled in from reference TRBV18 and TRBJ2-1, reads NAGVMQNPRHLVRRRGQEARLRCSPMKGHSHVYWYRQLPEEGLKFMVYLQKENIIDESGMPKERFSAEFPKEGPSILRIQQVVRGDSAAYFCASSPPPGQGANWVNEQFFGPGTRLTVL.

The rearrangement links TRBV5-6 to TRBJ2-3; D might be TRBD1 (5 bases). V lost 2 bases and J lost 9, with 13 bases in between. The CDR3 has 13 residues. Germline loops: CDR1 SGHDT, CDR2 YYEEEE. Here the CDR3 DNA reads TGTGCCAGCAGCTTAGGGGTCCCGTCGACGCAGTATTTT. It specifies CASSLGVPSTQYF.

This chain uses TRBV7-3 with TRBJ2-3; 8 bases match TRBD2. The CDR3 is made up of 16 amino acids. The junction had 3 bases not matched to a gene; V was cut back by 1 base and J by 0 bases. Germline V gene lookup returns CDR1 SGHTA and CDR2 FQGTGA. The CDR3 spells CASSLIAGTSTDTQYF. The CDR3 coding sequence is TGTGCCAGCAGCTTAATAGCGGGGACTAGCACAGATACGCAGTATTTT.

The rearrangement links TRBV5-6 to TRBJ2-7, with TRBD2 identical over 12 bases. This CDR3 contains 16 residues. The V segment lost 4 bases and the J segment 0 bases; nucleotides outside the gene matches: 5. Looked up from germline, CDR1 is SGHDT and CDR2 is YYEEEE. In nucleotides, the CDR3 is TGTGCCAGCAGCCCAGGACTAGCGGGGATCTCCTACGAGCAGTACTTC. Amino acids: CASSPGLAGISYEQYF.

The chain carries TRBV7-9 and TRBJ2-1; 9 nucleotides agree with TRBD1. Germline assignment: CDR1 SEHNR and CDR2 FQNEAQ (reference sequence). This CDR3 region has 15 residues. The V gene end was trimmed by 5 bases and the J gene end by 9 bases; junction bases not matched to a gene: 11. Here the CDR3 reads CASSRPGTGTGEQFF. CDR3 DNA sequence: TGTGCCAGCAGCCGTCCCGGGACAGGGACCGGTGAGCAGTTCTTC.

The J gene is TRBJ1-2, the V gene TRBV12-3 or TRBV12-4, with 8 bases aligning to TRBD1. V dropped 5 bases and J dropped 3; count of bases not matched to a gene: 14. The CDR3 has 17 amino acids. CDR3: CASSPRAGQGIDYGYTF. Written as DNA, the CDR3 is TGTGCCAGCAGTCCCAGGGCCGGACAGGGTATCGACTATGGCTACACCTTC.

The chain links TRBV7-9 to TRBJ2-3; D perhaps matches TRBD2 (5 bases). The CDR3 has 15 amino acids. V lost 3 bases to trimming and J lost 6 bases, with 16 bases between them. Germline-derived CDR1 and CDR2 are SEHNR and FQNEAQ (reference sequence). CDR3 bases: TGTGCCAGCAGCTTCGGCTGGACTGGGGAGGATACGCAGTATTTT. It translates to CASSFGWTGEDTQYF.

The chain joins TRBV10-2 to TRBJ2-2; D is unresolved. Trimming removed 6 bases from V and 0 bases from J, with 11 bases in between. CDR1 and CDR2 (germline): WSHSY, SAAADI. The CDR3 sequence is 15 residues long. CDR3 DNA: TGCGCCAGCAGCGCCCAGTCACCGAACACCGGGGAGCTGTTTTTT. Its translation: CASSAQSPNTGELFF.

V usage is TRBV15 and J usage is TRBJ2-1; 8 bases agree with TRBD1. V lost 4 bases and J lost 14; bases outside the gene matches: 10. This CDR3 spans 13 amino acids. Germline-derived CDR1 and CDR2 are LNHNV and YYDKDF (reference sequence). The CDR3 DNA reads TGTGCCACCAGCACCGGGACAGGCCCCTCGGAGTTCTTC. Protein: CATSTGTGPSEFF.

This chain joins TRBV20-1 and TRBJ2-7; 10 bases align to TRBD2. This CDR3 region has 14 residues. Germline CDR1 and CDR2: DFQATT and SNEGSKA (reference sequence). J lost 2 bases, V lost 6 bases, and 7 bases had no gene match. CDR3 sequence: CSARKREGTYEQYF. CDR3 in DNA: TGCAGTGCCAGGAAGCGGGAGGGCACCTACGAGCAGTACTTC.

The chain recombines TRBV6-6 with TRBJ1-6, with 8 bases identical to TRBD1. V dropped 5 bases and J dropped 9; count of bases not matched to a gene: 6. From germline, CDR1 is MNHNY and CDR2 SVGAGI (reference sequence). The CDR3 contains 14 residues. The CDR3 loop is CASSAGTGRSPLHF. The CDR3 DNA reads as TGTGCCAGCAGTGCCGGGACAGGCCGTTCACCCCTCCACTTT.

The chain links TRBV9 to TRBJ2-7; 9 nucleotides line up with TRBD1. Trimming at V came to 2 bases and at J to 3 bases, leaving 9 bases not matched to a gene. CDR1 is SGDLS and CDR2 is YYNGEE in the germline V gene. The CDR3 extends over 16 amino acids. The CDR3 spells CASSVQSGTGIYEQYF. As DNA, the CDR3 is TGTGCCAGCAGCGTCCAGTCCGGGACAGGGATCTACGAGCAGTACTTC. Variable domain in full (rest from reference TRBV9 and TRBJ2-7): DSGVTQTPKHLITATGQRVTLRCSPRSGDLSVYWYQQSLDQGLQFLIQYYNGEERAKGNILERFSAQQFPDLHSELNLSSLELGDSALYFCASSVQSGTGIYEQYFGPGTRLTVT.

The chain couples TRBV20-1 to TRBJ2-7; 11 bases agree with TRBD2. Germline lookup yields CDR1 DFQATT and CDR2 SNEGSKA (reference sequence). The V gene end was trimmed by 8 bases and the J gene end by 1 base; junction bases not matched to a gene: 4. The CDR3 is 13 residues long. CDR3 residues: CSSTSGMSYEQYF. The CDR3 nucleotides read TGCAGTTCGACTAGCGGGATGTCCTACGAGCAGTACTTC.

CDR3 in DNA: TGTGCCAGCTCCGGAGTTAACTATGGCTACACCTTC. This codes for CASSGVNYGYTF. The V gene is TRBV6-5, the J gene TRBJ1-2, with no clear D. This CDR3 has 12 residues. V lost 8 bases, J lost 1 base, and 8 bases lay in between. CDR1 and CDR2 (germline): MNHEY, SVGAGI.

The chain couples TRBV7-2 to TRBJ2-5; 7 bases line up with TRBD2. Per the germline V gene, CDR1 is SGHTA and CDR2 is FQGNSA. CDR3 length: 15 amino acids. J was trimmed by 1 base and V by 4 bases; bases with no gene match: 6. CDR3 coding DNA: TGTGCCAGCAGCTCAATTTCGGGGGGCCAAGAGACCCAGTACTTC. Amino acids: CASSSISGGQETQYF. Complete variable domain (other parts from reference TRBV7-2 and TRBJ2-5): GAGVSQSPSNKVTEKGKDVELRCDPISGHTALYWYRQSLGQGLEFLIYFQGNSAPDKSGLPSDRFSAERTGGSVSTLTIQRTQQEDSAVYLCASSSISGGQETQYFGPGTRLLVL.

This chain uses TRBV6-2 or TRBV6-3 with TRBJ1-1; 7 positions agree with TRBD1. Trimming at V came to 8 bases and at J to 1 base, leaving 7 bases not matched to a gene. CDR1 is MNHEY, CDR2 SVGEGT, per germline. There are 14 residues in the CDR3. CDR3 nucleotide sequence: TGTGCCAGCCGTAAACAGGGGTGGAACACTGAAGCTTTCTTT. It translates to CASRKQGWNTEAFF.

V and J are TRBV30 and TRBJ2-1; D unclear. Trimming cost V 3 bases and J 7 bases, with 7 bases left between them. The CDR3 extends over 11 amino acids. The germline CDR1 and CDR2 sequences are GTSNPN and SVGIG (reference sequence). The CDR3 reads CAWRPGNEQFF. Written as DNA, the CDR3 is TGTGCCTGGAGGCCCGGTAATGAGCAGTTCTTC.

V is TRBV13 and J is TRBJ2-5; the match to TRBD1 covers 7 bases. The CDR3 is 13 amino acids. Germline values: CDR1 PRHDT, CDR2 FYEKMQ (reference sequence). The V and J ends lost 4 bases and 7 bases, in that order; junction bases with no gene match: 6. The CDR3 DNA follows: TGTGCCAGCAGCTCGGGGACAGCAGGGACCCAGTACTTC. This codes for CASSSGTAGTQYF.

The V call is TRBV4-2, the J call TRBJ2-5, with 8 bases matching TRBD2. Germline V gene sequence: CDR1 LGHNA, CDR2 YNFKEQ. Trimming cost V 4 bases and J 4 bases; bases outside gene matches: 20. This CDR3 comprises 19 residues. This CDR3 is CASSPGREREFGYGETQYF. The CDR3 nucleotides read TGTGCCAGCAGCCCCGGGAGGGAGCGGGAGTTTGGTTACGGAGAGACCCAGTACTTC.

The chain has TRBV6-5 and TRBJ1-1, with D possibly TRBD1 on 5 matching bases. The CDR3 extends over 15 amino acids. Germline values: CDR1 MNHEY, CDR2 SVGAGI. Trimming removed 2 bases at V and 0 bases at J, with 10 bases between. The CDR3 coding sequence is TGTGCCAGCAGTTACAATGGCAGGGTGAACACTGAAGCTTTCTTT. Translation: CASSYNGRVNTEAFF.

The V call is TRBV30, the J call TRBJ2-3; 7 bases line up with TRBD2. This CDR3 spans 16 amino acids. Germline V lookup: CDR1 GTSNPN, CDR2 SVGIG (reference sequence). The V gene end was trimmed by 2 bases and the J gene end by 6 bases; junction bases not matched to a gene: 14. This chain's CDR3 is CAWSPPSGGFIDTQYF. The CDR3 bases are TGTGCCTGGAGTCCCCCCTCGGGGGGATTCATCGATACGCAGTATTTT.

V gene TRBV9 combines with J gene TRBJ1-5; D is ambiguous. The V and J ends lost 0 bases and 4 bases respectively, with 8 bases between them. This CDR3 is built from 14 residues. CDR1 is SGDLS and CDR2 is YYNGEE in the germline V gene. CDR3 nucleotides: TGTGCCAGCAGCGTAGGATCGTCTAATCAGCCCCAGCATTTT. It yields the protein CASSVGSSNQPQHF.

Turning to this clonotype: One end of the junction is discordant with germline, which a read error may explain. CDR3 nucleotide sequence: TGCGCCAGCAGCCCGCAGGTGACAGCGCGTAATGAAAAACTCTTTTTT. This encodes CASSPQVTARNEKLFF. The chain is built from TRBV5-1 and TRBJ1-4, with TRBD1 as a possible D gene (5 bases). The CDR3 runs 16 residues. The germline gives CDR1 SGHRS, CDR2 YFSETQ.

V gene TRBV19 combines with J gene TRBJ2-1; D is possibly TRBD1 or TRBD2 (6 bases each). The CDR3 extends over 18 amino acids. Trimming took 0 bases from V and 3 from J, leaving 18 bases between them. Germline V gene sequence: CDR1 LNHDA, CDR2 SQIVND (reference sequence). The CDR3 DNA reads as TGTGCCAGTAGTATAGATCCGTGGACGGGGGCCAACTACAATGAGCAGTTCTTC. It codes for CASSIDPWTGANYNEQFF.

The chain has TRBV5-4 and TRBJ1-2; a weak D match, TRBD1 (6 bases). CDR3 length: 14 amino acids. Germline CDR1 SGHNT, CDR2 YYREEE (reference sequence). V gave up 0 bases and J gave up 5 bases, with 11 bases separating them. The CDR3 loop is CASSLEQGQYGYTF. CDR3 DNA sequence: TGTGCCAGCAGCTTGGAGCAGGGGCAGTATGGCTACACCTTC. Variable domain in full (rest from reference TRBV5-4 and TRBJ1-2): ETGVTQSPTHLIKTRGQQVTLRCSSQSGHNTVSWYQQALGQGPQFIFQYYREEENGRGNFPPRFSGLQFPNYSSELNVNALELDDSALYLCASSLEQGQYGYTFGSGTRLTVV.

The V and J genes are TRBV11-1 and TRBJ2-5; D possibly corresponds to TRBD2 (5 bases). Germline V gene sequence: CDR1 SGHAT, CDR2 FQDESV (reference sequence). This CDR3 comprises 15 residues. The V and J ends lost 4 bases and 0 bases respectively, with 12 bases between them. DNA of the CDR3: TGTGCCAGCAGCTACCTACCCGGGAACCAAGAGACCCAGTACTTC. Protein: CASSYLPGNQETQYF.

V gene TRBV12-3 or TRBV12-4 combines with J gene TRBJ2-2; a weak D match, TRBD2 (7 bases). Trimming stripped 5 bases from V and 2 bases from J, with 15 bases between. The CDR3 has 16 amino acids. CDR3 nucleotide sequence: TGTGCCAGCAGTCCCCATGGGGGGGGCAACACCGGGGAGCTGTTTTTT. This codes for CASSPHGGGNTGELFF.

This clonotype occurred once. This chain connects TRBV5-6 to TRBJ2-5, with D perhaps TRBD1 or TRBD2 (5 bases each). CDR1 and CDR2 (germline): SGHDT, YYEEEE. V was trimmed by 4 bases and J by 7 bases, leaving 17 bases between them. The CDR3 is made up of 14 amino acids. In nucleotides, the CDR3 is TGTGCCAGCAGCCCCGGCCTAGCCCAGGGGACCCAGTACTTC. Protein: CASSPGLAQGTQYF. Full variable domain (missing parts from reference TRBV5-6 and TRBJ2-5): DAGVTQSPTHLIKTRGQQVTLRCSPKSGHDTVSWYQQALGQGPQFIFQYYEEEERQRGNFPDRFSGHQFPNYSSELNVNALLLGDSALYLCASSPGLAQGTQYFGPGTRLLVL.